This T cell receptor (beta chain) was documented in a study of blood T cell repertoires in COVID-19 (TCRdb year 2020). With regard to the full study: The collaborator samples originated in the United States, Italy and Spain and spanned the acute and convalescent phases of COVID-19. The prospective study material was composed of cDNA or gDNA derived from T cells, B-cell-depleted T cells, or PBMCs. Deeply sampled blood TCRbeta repertoires from subjects exposed to, actively infected with, or recovered from COVID-19 were included in the dataset. The repertoires were released in a freely available public database meant as a resource for research on the immune response to SARS-CoV-2. Samples came from the ongoing ImmuneRACE study (first 160 participants) plus 1,254 subjects from 6 global collaborators. Nearly every sample came with metadata listing a de-identified subject ID, COVID-19 status, age in years and sex. HLA class I and class II types, where available, came from metadata supplied by the sample provider rather than from assay-based typing. Points the paper makes about the study in general: The amount of clinical and demographic metadata varied by source and participant and was provided uncurated.

Each collaborating institution followed its own protocols to collect whole blood in K2EDTA tubes. For TCRbeta analysis, collaborator samples were shipped as frozen whole blood, as isolated PBMCs, or as DNA extracted from either sample type. The immunoSEQ Assay, a bias-controlled multiplex PCR, was used to amplify TCRbeta CDR3 regions from genomic DNA. For the original study's pipeline: Nucleated cell counts per sample were estimated from amplification of reference gene primers within the assay. To quantify the absolute abundance of each unique TCRbeta CDR3 rearrangement, sequence reads were collapsed and filtered. Productive Simpson clonality was computed per sample as the square root of Simpson's diversity index over productive rearrangements. Held by TCRdb, this immuneACCESS table contains in-frame sequences only and omits some clones. Under half of the omission traces to an unresolved V gene where checked; the cause of the rest is unknown. That table furnishes V, J and clone size, whereas the DNA furnished D and trimming. This sample gives around 40,000 clones in total; roughly 89% of them show up just once. About 22% of the sample comes from the top ten.

V was cut back by 6 bases and J by 6 bases, leaving a gap of 8 bases between them. The germline V gene supplies CDR1 SNHLY and CDR2 FYNNEI. The CDR3 measures 11 amino acids from cysteine to phenylalanine. The only DNA kept is the CDR3, 33 bases in frame from the first base. A note on this clone: Which antigen it targets is not known. Base-call qualities are not available, and no considerably larger clone is one nucleotide away.

The sequence links TRBV2 to TRBJ1-1, with the D gene too uncertain to name. What was sequenced was peripheral blood. The TCR comes from a man aged 50 to 60 with active COVID-19. The DNA is as follows: TGTGCCAGCAGCGTGGCCCCTGAAGCTTTCTTT. This sequence encodes CASSVAPEAFF.